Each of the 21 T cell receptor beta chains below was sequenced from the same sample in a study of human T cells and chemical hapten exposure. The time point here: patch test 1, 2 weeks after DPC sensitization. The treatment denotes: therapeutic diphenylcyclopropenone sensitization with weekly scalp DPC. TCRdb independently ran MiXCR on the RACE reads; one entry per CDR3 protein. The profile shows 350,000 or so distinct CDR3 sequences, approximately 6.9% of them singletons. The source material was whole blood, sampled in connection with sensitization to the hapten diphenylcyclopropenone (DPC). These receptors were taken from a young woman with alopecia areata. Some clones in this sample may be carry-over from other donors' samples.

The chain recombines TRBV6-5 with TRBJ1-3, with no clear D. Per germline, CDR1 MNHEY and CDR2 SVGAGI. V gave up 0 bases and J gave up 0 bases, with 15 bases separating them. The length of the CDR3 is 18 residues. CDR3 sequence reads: CASSYSRGRSLSGNTIYF. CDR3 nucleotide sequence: TGTGCCAGCAGTTACTCGCGTGGCCGCTCACTCTCTGGAAACACCATATATTTT.

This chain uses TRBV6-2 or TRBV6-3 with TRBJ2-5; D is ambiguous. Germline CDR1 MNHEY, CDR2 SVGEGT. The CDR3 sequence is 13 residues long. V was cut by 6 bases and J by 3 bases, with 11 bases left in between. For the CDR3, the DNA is TGTGCCAGCAGGAAGACCCTGAAAGAGACCCAGTACTTC. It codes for CASRKTLKETQYF.

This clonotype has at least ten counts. CDR3 loop: CAISESIGTGVSDTQYF. The DNA for the CDR3 is TGTGCCATCAGTGAGTCGATTGGGACAGGGGTCTCAGATACGCAGTATTTT. The V gene is TRBV10-3, the J gene TRBJ2-3, with 10 bases that match TRBD1. Trimming removed 0 bases from V and 4 bases from J; junction bases left unmatched: 7. Germline V gene data show CDR1 as ENHRY and CDR2 as SYGVKD. CDR3 length: 17 residues.

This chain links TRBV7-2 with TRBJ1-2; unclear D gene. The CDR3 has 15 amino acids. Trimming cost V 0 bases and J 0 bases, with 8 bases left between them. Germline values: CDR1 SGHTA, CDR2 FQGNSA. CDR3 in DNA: TGTGCCAGCAGCTTAGCGCTGCCGTCTAACTATGGCTACACCTTC. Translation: CASSLALPSNYGYTF.

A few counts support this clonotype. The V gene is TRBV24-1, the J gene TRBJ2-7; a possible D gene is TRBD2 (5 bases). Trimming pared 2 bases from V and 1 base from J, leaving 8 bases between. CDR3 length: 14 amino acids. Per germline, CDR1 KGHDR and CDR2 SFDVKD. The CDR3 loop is CATSDYGNSYEQYF. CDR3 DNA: TGTGCCACCAGTGATTACGGGAATTCCTACGAGCAGTACTTC.

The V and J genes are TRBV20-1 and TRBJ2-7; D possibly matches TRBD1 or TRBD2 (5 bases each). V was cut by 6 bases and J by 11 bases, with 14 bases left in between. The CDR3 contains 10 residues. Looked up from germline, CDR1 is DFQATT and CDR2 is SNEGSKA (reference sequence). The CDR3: CSAVGTSKYF. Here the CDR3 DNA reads TGCAGTGCGGTGGGGACGTCAAAGTACTTC.

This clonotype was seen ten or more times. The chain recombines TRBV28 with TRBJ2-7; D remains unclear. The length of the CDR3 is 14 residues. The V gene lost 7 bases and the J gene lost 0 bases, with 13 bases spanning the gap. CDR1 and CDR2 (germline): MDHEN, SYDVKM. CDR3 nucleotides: TGTGCCAGCACCCGCCCGGCAAGCTCCTACGAGCAGTACTTC. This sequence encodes CASTRPASSYEQYF.

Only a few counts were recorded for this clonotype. This CDR3 reads CASLLSTGGPDTQYF. In DNA, the CDR3 is TGTGCCAGCCTACTGTCTACCGGGGGGCCAGATACGCAGTATTTT. The chain employs TRBV6-6 and TRBJ2-3, with D possibly TRBD2 on 7 matching bases. Between the trimmed V and J ends, which lost 8 bases and 4 bases, there was a span of 19 bases. This CDR3 has 15 residues. From germline, CDR1 is MNHNY and CDR2 SVGAGI (reference sequence).

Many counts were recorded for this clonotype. CDR3 DNA sequence: TGCGCCAGCAGCTTGGTCTGGGGGTCCTCCTACGAGCAGTACTTC. It is translated as CASSLVWGSSYEQYF. The V and J genes are TRBV5-1 and TRBJ2-7, with D perhaps matching TRBD1 or TRBD2 (5 bases each). With 0 bases removed from V and 0 bases from J, the gap between germline ends came to 10 bases. Germline loops: CDR1 SGHRS, CDR2 YFSETQ. CDR3 length: 15 residues.

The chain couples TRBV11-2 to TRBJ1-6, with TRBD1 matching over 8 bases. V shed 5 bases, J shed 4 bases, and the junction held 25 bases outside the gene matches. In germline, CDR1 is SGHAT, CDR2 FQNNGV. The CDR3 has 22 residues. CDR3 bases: TGTGCCAGCAGCGGGCGCCCAGGGGGCGCGATAAAGGGGCTCGTATATAATTCACCCCTCCACTTT. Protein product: CASSGRPGGAIKGLVYNSPLHF.

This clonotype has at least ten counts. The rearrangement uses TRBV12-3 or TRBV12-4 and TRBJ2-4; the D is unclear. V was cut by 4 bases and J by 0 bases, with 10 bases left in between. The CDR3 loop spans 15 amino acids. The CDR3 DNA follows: TGTGCCAGCAGTTACATCTCTATAGCCAAAAACATTCAGTACTTC. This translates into CASSYISIAKNIQYF.

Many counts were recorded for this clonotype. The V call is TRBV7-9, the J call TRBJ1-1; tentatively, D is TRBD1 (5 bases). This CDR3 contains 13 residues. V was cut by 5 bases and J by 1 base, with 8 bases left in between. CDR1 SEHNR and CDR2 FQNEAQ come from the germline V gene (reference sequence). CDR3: CASSVTGNTEAFF. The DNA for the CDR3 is TGTGCCAGCAGCGTAACAGGGAACACTGAAGCTTTCTTT.

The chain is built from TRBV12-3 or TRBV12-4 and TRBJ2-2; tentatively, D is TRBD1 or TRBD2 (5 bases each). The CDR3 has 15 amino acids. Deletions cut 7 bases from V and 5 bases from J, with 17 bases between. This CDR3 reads CASNVDSPGTGELFF. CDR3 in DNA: TGTGCCAGCAACGTAGACAGCCCGGGGACCGGGGAGCTGTTTTTT.

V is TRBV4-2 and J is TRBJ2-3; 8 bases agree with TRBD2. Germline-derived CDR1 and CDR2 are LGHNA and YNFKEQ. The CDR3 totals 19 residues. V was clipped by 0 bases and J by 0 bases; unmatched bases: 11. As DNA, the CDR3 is TGTGCCAGCAGCCAAGATTTTTTCCGCGCTAGCGGGAGCACAGATACGCAGTATTTT. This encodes CASSQDFFRASGSTDTQYF.

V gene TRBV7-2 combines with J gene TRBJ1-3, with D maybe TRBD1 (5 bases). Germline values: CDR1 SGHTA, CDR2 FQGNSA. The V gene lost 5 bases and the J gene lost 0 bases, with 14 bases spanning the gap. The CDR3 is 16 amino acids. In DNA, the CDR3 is TGTGCCAGCAGCCGGGACCAAACCTACTCTGGAAACACCATATATTTT. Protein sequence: CASSRDQTYSGNTIYF.

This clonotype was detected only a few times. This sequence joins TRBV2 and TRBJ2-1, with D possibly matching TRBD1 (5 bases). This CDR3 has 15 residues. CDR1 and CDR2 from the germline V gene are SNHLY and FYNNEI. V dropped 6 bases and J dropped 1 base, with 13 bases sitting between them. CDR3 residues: CASSPQGPSYNEQFF. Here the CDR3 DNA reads TGTGCCAGCAGCCCCCAGGGCCCATCCTACAATGAGCAGTTCTTC.

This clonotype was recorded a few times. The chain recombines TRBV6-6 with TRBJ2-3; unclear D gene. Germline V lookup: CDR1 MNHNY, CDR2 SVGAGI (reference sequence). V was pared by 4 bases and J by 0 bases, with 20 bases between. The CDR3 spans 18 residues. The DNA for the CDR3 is TGTGCCAGCAGTTTCCCGATCACTATAAAAACTAGCACAGATACGCAGTATTTT. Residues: CASSFPITIKTSTDTQYF.

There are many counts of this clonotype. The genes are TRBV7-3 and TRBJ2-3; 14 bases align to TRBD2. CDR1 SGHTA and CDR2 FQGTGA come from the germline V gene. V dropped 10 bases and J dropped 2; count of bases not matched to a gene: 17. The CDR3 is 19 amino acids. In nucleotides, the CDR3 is TGTGCCACCCGCAAAGTGGGACTAGCGGGGGCCCCCATCACAGATACGCAGTATTTT. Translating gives CATRKVGLAGAPITDTQYF. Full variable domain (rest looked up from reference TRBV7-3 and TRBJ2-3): GAGVSQTPSNKVTEKGKYVELRCDPISGHTALYWYRQSLGQGPEFLIYFQGTGAADDSGLPNDRFFAVRPEGSVSTLKIQRTERGDSAVYLCATRKVGLAGAPITDTQYFGPGTRLTVL.

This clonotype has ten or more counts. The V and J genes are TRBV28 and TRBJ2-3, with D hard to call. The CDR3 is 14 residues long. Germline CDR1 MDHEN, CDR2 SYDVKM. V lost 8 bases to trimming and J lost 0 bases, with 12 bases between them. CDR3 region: CASGRYSSTDTQYF. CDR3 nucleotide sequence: TGTGCCAGCGGAAGGTACTCTAGCACAGATACGCAGTATTTT.

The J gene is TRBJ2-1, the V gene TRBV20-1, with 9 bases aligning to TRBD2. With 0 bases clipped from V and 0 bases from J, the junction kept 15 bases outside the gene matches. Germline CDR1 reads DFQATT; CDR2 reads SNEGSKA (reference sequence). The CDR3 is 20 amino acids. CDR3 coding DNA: TGCAGTGCTAGAGAGGGAATAGCGGGGGCTACGAGGAGCTCCTACAATGAGCAGTTCTTC. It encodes CSAREGIAGATRSSYNEQFF.

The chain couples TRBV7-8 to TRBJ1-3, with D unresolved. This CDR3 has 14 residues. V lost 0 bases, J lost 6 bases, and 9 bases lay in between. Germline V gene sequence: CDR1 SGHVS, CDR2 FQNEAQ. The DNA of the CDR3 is TGTGCCAGCAGCTTAGCGCTCCGTGAAAACACCATATATTTT. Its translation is CASSLALRENTIYF.